Listed below are T cell receptor beta chains from one sample, sequenced in a study of blood T cell repertoires in COVID-19. Some clones are missing from TCRdb's copy, which holds only in-frame ones; the method was immunoSEQ multiplex PCR. The data show 190,000 or so clones, with roughly nine tenths seen just once and 0.6% to 0.9% held by the top ten. The sequenced sample was peripheral blood. These receptors were obtained from a woman aged 70-85 years with acute or convalescent COVID-19. Both conserved end residues are part of each CDR3. D genes are given only for firm matches.

d_call	v_call	j_call	cdr3_aa	cdr3_nt
TRBD1	TRBV10-3	TRBJ2-2	CAISGQGLNTGKLFF	TGTGCCATCAGCGGACAGGGTTTAAACACCGGGAAGCTGTTTTTT
-	TRBV15	TRBJ2-1	CATSLLSRDEQFF	TGTGCCACCAGCTTACTTTCGAGAGATGAGCAGTTCTTC
-	TRBV28	TRBJ1-5	CASSLQGIETQHF	TGTGCCAGCAGTTTACAGGGGATTGAGACCCAGCATTTT
-	TRBV18	TRBJ1-1	CASSPSTGSVSEAFF	TGTGCCAGCTCACCATCCACAGGGTCGGTCTCTGAAGCTTTCTTT
TRBD2	TRBV5-1	TRBJ2-1	CASSLSSAGGIGNEQFF	TGCGCCAGCAGCTTGAGCTCTGCGGGGGGAATTGGGAATGAGCAGTTCTTC
-	TRBV6-5	TRBJ2-7	CASTLSYEQYF	TGTGCCAGCACCCTTTCCTACGAGCAGTACTTC
-	TRBV9	TRBJ1-5	CASSVGPGGNQPQHF	TGTGCCAGCAGCGTTGGCCCGGGAGGCAATCAGCCCCAGCATTTT
-	TRBV5-1	TRBJ2-7	CASSSFGYYEQYF	TGCGCCAGCAGCTCGTTCGGTTACTACGAGCAGTACTTC
-	TRBV16	TRBJ1-4	CASSPRGTPVEKLFF	TGTGCCAGCAGCCCCCGCGGGACCCCGGTGGAAAAACTGTTTTTT
-	TRBV2	TRBJ1-6	CASRSQGINNSPLHF	TGTGCCAGCAGGTCCCAGGGTATCAATAATTCACCCCTCCACTTT